Below, one T cell receptor beta chain is given with its context. Its cognate antigen is unknown. Genomic DNA from unsorted samples was obtained from 80 million to 100 million PBMCs (per sample). This sample is part of a study of shared clonotypes between healthy human individuals. Study observations and caveats: Sample collection involved blood only; tissue repertoires are likely different.

The germline CDR1 and CDR2 sequences are LNHDA and SQIVND (reference sequence). Trimming pared 2 bases from V and 4 bases from J, leaving 14 bases between. The CDR3 contains 15 residues. Assay used: immunoSEQ multiplex PCR; TCRdb lists only in-frame clones, some missing. This sample carries about half a million clones, 70% to 80% of them seen once, and the ten largest clones take 12%. The receptor was derived from a woman aged 40 to 50 in good health. Some clones in this sample may be carry-over from other donors' samples. The chain recombines TRBV19 with TRBJ1-2; D possibly corresponds to TRBD1 (6 bases). The sequenced sample consisted of PBMCs. This chain's CDR3 is CASSITGGDPYGYTF. The DNA of the CDR3 is TGTGCCAGTAGTATAACTGGGGGCGATCCCTATGGCTACACCTTC.